This T cell receptor (beta chain) was retrieved from a study of T-cell reconstitution after alpha-beta-depleted transplantation in children (TCRdb year 2016). Turning to the overall study: Using TCR repertoire profiling, the study followed T-cell immune reconstitution in a quantitative way in children after TCRalphabeta/CD19-depleted allogeneic hematopoietic cell transplantation.

As concerns this clonotype: The antigen this receptor binds is unknown. No quality values exist for individual bases; no much larger clone is one base distant.

The library was prepared using PCR. Data came from an Illumina HiSeq 2500. TCR libraries were prepared with molecular barcoding, using unique molecular identifiers to normalize TCRbeta repertoire quantification. TCRdb reprocessing: public reads trimmed at Q25 with fastp, clones called with MiXCR, in-frame beta chains kept. Rows are combined by CDR3 protein, so each entry shows the most common genes and DNA. This sample has fewer than 550,000 distinct CDR3 sequences in its table, and about an eighth of those were observed once. The ten largest account for around 15% of the sample. In light of the paper, this sample's treatment or condition label describes: allogeneic hematopoietic cell transplantation with graft depleted of TCRalphabeta T cells and CD19 B cells. The children who served as transplant recipients had been given grafts of TCRalphabeta/CD19-depleted allogeneic hematopoietic cells. What the authors observed across the whole study: Over subsequent months, a decline in hyperexpanded clone frequencies was noted, and after one year, T-cell counts and TCRbeta diversity were mostly ascribed to newly produced T cells. In some patients, the high TCRbeta diversity seen at day 60 was put down to recipient T cells and intrathymic progenitors that had survived conditioning. Apparently early alphabetaT-cell count recovery about two months after transplant reportedly relied on only several hundred rapidly expanded clones derived from non-depleted graft cells.

The TCR sequence derives from a female patient aged 2 to 10 who had a stem cell transplant for aplastic anemia, so the T cells may come from the graft donor. The input for sequencing was PBMCs, mostly from graft donor cells, taken 180 days after TCRalphabeta/CD19-depleted stem cell transplant.

The DNA sequence is as follows: TGTGCCAGCAGCTTAGATTTCGGGACAGTCGGTTCTAATGAGCAGTTCTTC. Translated, this gives CASSLDFGTVGSNEQFF. The chain links TRBV11-3 with TRBJ2-1, with 7 junctional bases fitting TRBD1. CDR1 and CDR2 were assigned from the germline V gene as SGHNT and YENEEA. After removal of 0 bases from V and 7 bases from J, the junction retains 12 bases not matched to a gene. The CDR3 measures 17 amino acids from cysteine to phenylalanine. This entry keeps only the CDR3 DNA: 51 bases, framed from base 1.